These 30 T cell receptor beta chains were all obtained from the same sample, sequenced in a study of blood T cell repertoires in COVID-19. Libraries were prepared by immunoSEQ multiplex PCR; TCRdb keeps only in-frame clonotypes and omits some of them. The table lists over 110,000 clones, approximately 87% of them singletons. The sample taken for sequencing was PBMCs or T cells enriched from blood (not recorded which). Receptors were obtained from a man between 50 and 59 years old in a cohort exposed to, infected with or recovered from COVID-19 (not recorded which).

This clone was counted only a few times. V usage is TRBV5-1 and J usage is TRBJ2-7; D perhaps matches TRBD2 (6 bases). The CDR3 loop spans 14 amino acids. Trimming stripped 0 bases from V and 3 bases from J, with 10 bases between. Germline values: CDR1 SGHRS, CDR2 YFSETQ. CDR3 loop: CASSLGQGGYEQYF. CDR3 DNA: TGCGCCAGCAGCTTGGGTCAGGGAGGCTACGAGCAGTACTTC.

This sequence joins TRBV30 and TRBJ2-1; 11 bases fit TRBD2. The germline CDR1 and CDR2 sequences are GTSNPN and SVGIG (reference sequence). Losses at the gene ends were 5 bases for V and 8 bases for J; bases not matched to a gene: 2. The CDR3 is made up of 12 amino acids. The CDR3 coding sequence is TGTGCCTGGCTACTAGCGGGAGATGAGCAGTTCTTC. Translated, it gives CAWLLAGDEQFF.

The rearrangement uses TRBV7-9 and TRBJ2-5; possibly TRBD1 for D (5 bases). The CDR3 is 19 residues long. V was shortened by 4 bases and J by 2 bases, with 26 bases between the two germline ends. The germline V gene encodes CDR1 SEHNR and CDR2 FQNEAQ (reference sequence). The chain's CDR3 is CASSWNLPPADTGQETQYF. The CDR3 DNA sequence: TGTGCCAGCAGCTGGAACCTCCCCCCCGCGGACACAGGACAAGAGACCCAGTACTTC. Combining the CDR3 with reference TRBV7-9 and TRBJ2-5 gives the whole variable domain DTGVSQNPRHKITKRGQNVTFRCDPISEHNRLYWYRQTLGQGPEFLTYFQNEAQLEKSRLLSDRFSAERPKGSFSTLEIQRTEQGDSAMYLCASSWNLPPADTGQETQYFGPGTRLLVL.

This rearrangement joins TRBV10-3 to TRBJ2-7, with D perhaps TRBD1 (6 bases). Germline assignment: CDR1 ENHRY and CDR2 SYGVKD. CDR3 length: 12 amino acids. The V end was cut by 10 bases, the J end by 2 bases, with 12 bases between. CDR3 DNA: TGTGCCACAGGGGAAGGGCCCTACGAGCAGTACTTC. This translates into CATGEGPYEQYF.

The chain uses TRBV18 and TRBJ2-7; 11 bases map to TRBD1. The CDR3 is 15 amino acids. After removal of 0 bases from V and 2 bases from J, the junction contained 0 bases not matched to a gene. Germline loops: CDR1 KGHSH, CDR2 LQKENI. The CDR3 region has the DNA TGTGCCAGCTCACCACCGGGACAGGGGGCCTACGAGCAGTACTTC. Translating it yields CASSPPGQGAYEQYF.

The chain combines TRBV2 with TRBJ1-1; no clear D. The CDR3 has 13 amino acids. V was cut by 4 bases and J by 5 bases, with 11 bases left in between. Germline assignment: CDR1 SNHLY and CDR2 FYNNEI. The CDR3 region has the DNA TGTGCCAGCAGTGGGACTTTGAGGACTGAAGCTTTCTTT. Protein product: CASSGTLRTEAFF.

This chain links TRBV11-2 with TRBJ2-3, with TRBD1 identical over 9 bases. Germline values: CDR1 SGHAT, CDR2 FQNNGV. V was clipped by 3 bases and J by 2 bases; unmatched bases: 6. The CDR3 sequence is 16 residues long. CDR3: CASSFGQGRVTDTQYF. The CDR3 DNA follows: TGTGCCAGCAGCTTCGGACAGGGGAGGGTCACAGATACGCAGTATTTT.

V gene TRBV15 combines with J gene TRBJ1-5; 8 positions match TRBD1. V dropped 0 bases and J dropped 5; count of bases not matched to a gene: 3. This CDR3 is built from 15 residues. Germline-derived CDR1 and CDR2 are LNHNV and YYDKDF (reference sequence). The CDR3 sequence is CATSRDDRGYQPQHF. CDR3 DNA: TGTGCCACCAGCAGAGATGACAGGGGATATCAGCCCCAGCATTTT.

This clone was seen only once. The chain is built from TRBV5-1 and TRBJ2-2, with D uncertain. Germline-derived CDR1 and CDR2 are SGHRS and YFSETQ. This CDR3 region has 15 residues. V was trimmed by 0 bases and J by 0 bases, leaving 6 bases between them. The CDR3 loop reads CASSLASTNTGELFF. The CDR3 coding sequence is TGCGCCAGCAGCTTGGCGTCTACGAACACCGGGGAGCTGTTTTTT.

The V gene is TRBV3-1 (or the pseudogene TRBV3-2), the J gene TRBJ1-1, with 8 bases lining up with TRBD1. Trimming cost V 8 bases and J 4 bases; bases outside gene matches: 6. This CDR3 spans 13 amino acids. Germline V lookup: CDR1 LGHDT, CDR2 YNNKEL (reference sequence). The CDR3 region is CASGGQGGTEAFF. CDR3 bases: TGTGCCAGCGGTGGACAGGGTGGCACTGAAGCTTTCTTT.

This CDR3 reads CSAGTPGTGRSYEQYF. The CDR3 coding sequence is TGCAGCGCTGGAACACCCGGGACAGGGAGGTCGTACGAGCAGTACTTC. The chain couples TRBV29-1 to TRBJ2-7, with 9 bases aligning to TRBD1. The germline CDR1 and CDR2 sequences are SQVTM and ANQGSEA. CDR3 size: 16 residues. Trimming at V came to 7 bases and at J to 4 bases, leaving 17 bases not matched to a gene.

The rearrangement links TRBV28 to TRBJ2-3; 14 bases match TRBD2. In germline, CDR1 is MDHEN, CDR2 SYDVKM. The CDR3 covers 18 residues. V gave up 4 bases and J gave up 3 bases; unmatched junction bases: 9. CDR3 region: CASSSPGLAGVWTDTQYF. CDR3 nucleotides: TGTGCCAGCAGTTCTCCGGGACTAGCGGGAGTGTGGACAGATACGCAGTATTTT.

The chain employs TRBV27 and TRBJ2-1; D gene ambiguous. Between the trimmed V and J ends, which lost 3 bases and 6 bases, there was a span of 12 bases. This CDR3 spans 14 amino acids. Germline assignment: CDR1 MNHEY and CDR2 SMNVEV (reference sequence). Here the CDR3 DNA reads TGTGCCAGCAGTTTGAGGTCTCGGGTCAATGAGCAGTTCTTC. Encoded protein: CASSLRSRVNEQFF.

The chain is built from TRBV5-1 and TRBJ1-6; D is possibly TRBD1 (5 bases). The germline CDR1 and CDR2 sequences are SGHRS and YFSETQ. The CDR3 is 15 amino acids. Trimming cost V 4 bases and J 7 bases, with 15 bases left between them. The CDR3, as DNA: TGCGCCAGCAGCGTGCTACAGGTCGGAAATTCACCCCTCCACTTT. Translation: CASSVLQVGNSPLHF. The complete variable domain, with remaining parts taken from reference TRBV5-1 and TRBJ1-6, reads KAGVTQTPRYLIKTRGQQVTLSCSPISGHRSVSWYQQTPGQGLQFLFEYFSETQRNKGNFPGRFSGRQFSNSRSEMNVSTLELGDSALYLCASSVLQVGNSPLHFGNGTRLTVT.

J is TRBJ2-1 and V is TRBV14; 12 nucleotides agree with TRBD2. V was clipped by 2 bases and J by 6 bases; unmatched bases: 2. This CDR3 is built from 15 residues. The germline V gene has CDR1 SGHDN and CDR2 FVKESK. The CDR3 loop reads CASSQLAGGGNEQFF. As DNA, the CDR3 is TGTGCCAGCAGCCAACTAGCGGGGGGGGGCAATGAGCAGTTCTTC.

The chain combines TRBV7-8 with TRBJ1-4; D perhaps matches TRBD1 (5 bases). V was clipped by 2 bases and J by 7 bases, with 11 bases between them. The CDR3 consists of 14 residues. CDR1 is SGHVS and CDR2 is FQNEAQ in the germline V gene. Written as DNA, the CDR3 is TGTGCCAGCAGCTTATCGGGGGTGGGTGAAAAACTGTTTTTT. Translating gives CASSLSGVGEKLFF.

This chain uses TRBV25-1 with TRBJ2-3; perhaps TRBD1 as D (6 bases). Germline V gene lookup returns CDR1 MGHDK and CDR2 SYGVNS. The ends were cut back, 1 base at V and 7 bases at J, with 15 bases in the middle. This CDR3 has 15 residues. The CDR3 loop is CASSESVPQGHTQYF. The CDR3 nucleotides read TGTGCCAGCAGTGAATCCGTACCACAGGGACATACGCAGTATTTT.

The chain recombines TRBV5-4 with TRBJ1-1, with D perhaps matching TRBD1 (5 bases). Germline V lookup: CDR1 SGHNT, CDR2 YYREEE (reference sequence). The CDR3 is 14 amino acids. V shed 4 bases and J shed 0 bases, with 10 bases lying between them. DNA for the CDR3: TGTGCCAGCAGCAGGGGATCAGTGAACACTGAAGCTTTCTTT. As protein: CASSRGSVNTEAFF.

V and J are TRBV12-3 or TRBV12-4 and TRBJ1-4, with D uncertain. CDR3 length: 13 amino acids. The ends were cut back, 5 bases at V and 5 bases at J, with 9 bases in the middle. The CDR3 coding sequence is TGTGCCAGCAGTCCCCTATGGAATGAAAAACTGTTTTTT. It encodes CASSPLWNEKLFF.

The rearrangement links TRBV5-1 to TRBJ1-1; TRBD1 agrees at 8 bases. The CDR3 extends over 16 amino acids. Per the germline V gene, CDR1 is SGHRS and CDR2 is YFSETQ. J was trimmed by 2 bases and V by 4 bases; bases with no gene match: 10. The CDR3 bases are TGCGCCAGCAGCCTGGACAGGGCTTCGAGAAACACTGAAGCTTTCTTT. It translates to CASSLDRASRNTEAFF.

The chain has TRBV3-1 (or the pseudogene TRBV3-2) and TRBJ1-1; D call uncertain. Germline V gives CDR1 LGHDT, CDR2 YNNKEL (reference sequence). The V gene lost 3 bases and the J gene lost 8 bases, with 16 bases spanning the gap. This CDR3 comprises 14 residues. The CDR3 nucleotides read TGTGCCAGCAGCCAGGCCAGCTCCGGAGGAGAAGCTTTCTTT. It yields the protein CASSQASSGGEAFF.

This clone was recorded only once. The chain carries TRBV7-3 and TRBJ2-7, with D tentatively TRBD2 (6 bases). V dropped 3 bases and J dropped 3 bases, with 9 bases sitting between them. The length of the CDR3 is 13 residues. Germline CDR1 is SGHTA and CDR2 is FQGTGA. This chain's CDR3 is CASSFGRDYEQYF. DNA for the CDR3: TGTGCCAGCAGCTTCGGGCGGGACTACGAGCAGTACTTC.

V gene TRBV9 combines with J gene TRBJ2-2, with a weak D call TRBD2 (6 bases). Germline CDR1 reads SGDLS; CDR2 reads YYNGEE. The CDR3 consists of 14 residues. V was shortened by 0 bases and J by 5 bases, with 8 bases between the two germline ends. For the CDR3, the DNA is TGTGCCAGCAGCGTAGATGGGGGGACCGGGGAGCTGTTTTTT. Translation gives CASSVDGGTGELFF.

As regards this clone: This sample includes further DNA sequences coding for the same CDR3. This sequence joins TRBV6-1 and TRBJ1-5; 7 nucleotides agree with TRBD1. CDR3 length: 14 residues. Germline V gene data show CDR1 as MNHNS and CDR2 as SASEGT. The junction had 2 bases not matched to a gene; V was cut back by 2 bases and J by 4 bases. The CDR3 coding sequence is TGTGCCAGCAGTGAAATCAGGGGGAATCAGCCCCAGCATTTT. Translation: CASSEIRGNQPQHF.

V is TRBV3-1 (or the pseudogene TRBV3-2) and J is TRBJ2-2, with 9 positions matching TRBD1. V dropped 1 base and J dropped 6; count of bases not matched to a gene: 6. Germline V CDR1 and CDR2: LGHDT, YNNKEL (reference sequence). The CDR3 contains 16 residues. Here the CDR3 reads CASSQVGQGSPGELFF. The CDR3 nucleotides read TGTGCCAGCAGCCAAGTGGGACAGGGTTCTCCCGGGGAGCTGTTTTTT.

The chain uses TRBV9 and TRBJ1-1, with D perhaps matching TRBD1 (5 bases). There are 15 residues in the CDR3. Germline lookup yields CDR1 SGDLS and CDR2 YYNGEE. V was pared by 0 bases and J by 1 base, with 10 bases between. This CDR3 reads CASSVGSQGNTEAFF. In nucleotides, the CDR3 is TGTGCCAGCAGCGTAGGGAGTCAGGGGAACACTGAAGCTTTCTTT.

V usage is TRBV7-9 and J usage is TRBJ2-1, with D possibly matching TRBD1 (6 bases). Trimming took off 1 base at V and 3 bases at J, with 13 bases between the two ends. Germline V lookup: CDR1 SEHNR, CDR2 FQNEAQ (reference sequence). The length of the CDR3 is 16 residues. The CDR3 coding sequence is TGTGCCAGCAGCTTAGGGACAGCAAGTAGCTACAATGAGCAGTTCTTC. It yields the protein CASSLGTASSYNEQFF.

V usage is TRBV7-6 and J usage is TRBJ2-5; 8 bases align to TRBD2. CDR1 is SGHVS, CDR2 FNYEAQ, per germline. V lost 2 bases, J lost 2 bases, and 7 bases stayed unmatched. This CDR3 contains 16 residues. DNA for the CDR3: TGTGCCAGCAGCTTATACCCAGCGGGGGTACAAGAGACCCAGTACTTC. Its protein is CASSLYPAGVQETQYF.

This chain links TRBV29-1 with TRBJ2-5; 10 bases are shared with TRBD2. CDR1 SQVTM and CDR2 ANQGSEA come from the germline V gene. V trimming: 6 bases; J trimming: 5 bases; junction bases outside the gene matches: 6. The CDR3 is 13 residues long. As DNA, the CDR3 is TGCAGCGTAAGGTCTAGCGGGAGTGAGACCCAGTACTTC. Its protein is CSVRSSGSETQYF.

The chain employs TRBV19 and TRBJ1-2; 7 bases map to TRBD1. The V and J ends lost 5 bases and 1 base, in that order; junction bases with no gene match: 7. Germline CDR1 is LNHDA and CDR2 is SQIVND (reference sequence). This CDR3 has 15 amino acids. In DNA, the CDR3 is TGTGCCAGTAGTCCCCGGGACAGACTTAACTATGGCTACACCTTC. It is translated as CASSPRDRLNYGYTF.